Given below is one T cell receptor (beta chain) in context. This entry is derived from a study of blood T cell repertoires in COVID-19. Data came from immunoSEQ multiplex PCR; TCRdb stores just in-frame clones and leaves some out. This sample has roughly 300,000 clones, with approximately 88% found just once. The clonotype was recovered from a human donor with COVID-19, enrolled during active disease. The donor label of this sample is uncertain. Sequencing was performed on peripheral blood.

CDR3 sequence reads: CASSLRTGDYEQYF. CDR3 coding DNA: TGCGCCAGCAGCCTCCGGACAGGGGACTACGAGCAGTACTTC. V usage is TRBV5-1 and J usage is TRBJ2-7; 9 positions agree with TRBD1. V gave up 4 bases and J gave up 3 bases; unmatched junction bases: 5. The CDR3 is made up of 14 amino acids. Germline V lookup: CDR1 SGHRS, CDR2 YFSETQ. Variable domain in full (rest from reference TRBV5-1 and TRBJ2-7): KAGVTQTPRYLIKTRGQQVTLSCSPISGHRSVSWYQQTPGQGLQFLFEYFSETQRNKGNFPGRFSGRQFSNSRSEMNVSTLELGDSALYLCASSLRTGDYEQYFGPGTRLTVT.